The source of this TCR beta chain is a study of blood T cell repertoires in COVID-19. Study-wide context: The United States, Italy and Spain provided the acute and convalescent COVID-19 samples. The cDNA or gDNA used as material had been derived from T cells, B-cell-depleted T cells, or PBMCs.

Original handling: Quantification of nucleated cells was approximated via reference gene primer amplification. TCRdb's table, derived via immunoSEQ multiplex PCR, lists solely in-frame clones and lacks some. That table is the source of V, J and clone size, and D and trimming were worked out from the DNA. The sample holds under 250,000 clones, approximately 83% seen once. This CDR3 spans 15 amino acids. The ends lost 4 bases at V and 0 bases at J; junction bases unmatched: 3. Germline V gene lookup returns CDR1 MGHRA and CDR2 YSYEKL. The source is a man in his forties or fifties with active or convalescent COVID-19. The sample was peripheral blood. The chain has TRBV4-1 and TRBJ1-3; 7 positions agree with TRBD1. CDR3 nucleotide sequence: TGCGCCAGCAGCCCCAGGGACAGCTCTGGAAACACCATATATTTT. Its protein product is CASSPRDSSGNTIYF.